This T cell receptor beta chain derives from a study of post-analysis software for immune sequencing data. Study findings and constraints: Normalized Chao1 diversity was significantly reduced in patients versus controls. About 5 TRBV segments (TRBV5-6, TRBV5-1 and TRBV20-1 among them) occurred more frequently in patients than in controls.

Germline CDR1 is SEHNR and CDR2 is FQNEAQ (reference sequence). Trimming stripped 1 base from V and 0 bases from J, with 10 bases between. The CDR3 has 15 residues. Unique-molecular-identifier-tagged TCR beta cDNA libraries were used. Researchers reported approximately 480,000 cDNA molecules coming from 1 to 10 million T cells. A single record per CDR3 protein comes from TCRdb applying MiXCR to the PCR reads. This sample has 450,000 to 700,000 distinct CDR3 sequences, with 44% found just once. Only a few counts were recorded for this clonotype. Its antigen is as yet unknown. The rearrangement links TRBV7-9 to TRBJ2-7, with D perhaps matching TRBD1 (7 bases). Sequenced material: blood. This TCR came from a girl aged 10 to 17 with multiple sclerosis. In nucleotides, the CDR3 is TGTGCCAGCAGCTTAGGGGGGGACAGCTCCTACGAGCAGTACTTC. Its protein product is CASSLGGDSSYEQYF.